Listed here are 29 T cell receptor beta chains from one sample, sequenced in a study of response to subunit inactivated influenza vaccine. Via MiXCR, TCRdb re-called the RT-PCR reads, giving one row per CDR3 protein. The table includes 300,000 to 350,000 distinct CDR3 sequences, 20% to 25% detected once. This sample comprised PBMCs from blood, obtained about 20 months after vaccination. These TCRs come from a man aged 45 to 75 who received an inactivated influenza vaccine.

The gene calls are TRBV7-9 and TRBJ1-1, with D possibly TRBD1 on 6 matching bases. The germline CDR1 and CDR2 sequences are SEHNR and FQNEAQ (reference sequence). The V end lost 3 bases, the J end lost 11 bases, and 19 bases lay between the germline ends. The CDR3 is 14 residues long. In nucleotides, the CDR3 is TGTGCCAGCAGCTTTAGTAGTACAGGGTATACGGCTTTCTTT. Translation gives CASSFSSTGYTAFF.

This clonotype was counted ten times or more. The chain recombines TRBV29-1 with TRBJ1-2; D ambiguous. CDR1 SQVTM and CDR2 ANQGSEA come from the germline V gene. V lost 6 bases and J 1 base, leaving 9 bases between the germline ends. This CDR3 has 12 residues. The CDR3, as DNA: TGCAGCGTGAAACAGAGTAACTATGGCTACACCTTC. Translation: CSVKQSNYGYTF.

This clonotype was recorded many times. The chain is built from TRBV7-9 and TRBJ1-2; 7 positions agree with TRBD1. CDR3 size: 13 residues. The V gene's germline CDR1 is SEHNR and CDR2 FQNEAQ (reference sequence). Trimming took 8 bases from V and 4 from J; bases not matched to a gene: 7. CDR3 DNA: TGTGCCAGCTCTCCCGGGACAGCCTATGGCTACACCTTC. This sequence encodes CASSPGTAYGYTF.

This clonotype was seen more than once but under ten times. This sequence joins TRBV11-1 and TRBJ2-1, with TRBD1 identical over 11 bases. The CDR3 consists of 12 residues. J gave up 12 bases and V 5 bases, and 3 bases lay outside the gene matches. Germline CDR1 and CDR2: SGHAT and FQDESV (reference sequence). CDR3: CASSGQGARQFF. The CDR3 DNA reads TGTGCCAGCAGCGGACAGGGGGCTAGGCAGTTCTTC.

V usage is TRBV28 and J usage is TRBJ1-5; D remains ambiguous. The CDR3 spans 13 residues. Germline V lookup: CDR1 MDHEN, CDR2 SYDVKM. V gave up 5 bases and J gave up 10 bases, with 15 bases separating them. CDR3 nucleotides: TGTGCCAGCAGTCCCAGTCCGTCGGAACCCCAGCATTTT. Translation gives CASSPSPSEPQHF.

This clonotype was observed a few times. The DNA is omitted, as the CDR3 cannot be located on it reliably, and the CDR3 follows TCRdb's listing. The gene calls are TRBV21-1 and TRBJ2-6; the D call TRBD2 from the table was never checked on the DNA. TRBV21-1 is classified as a pseudogene. Ends included, the CDR3 has 16 residues. This chain's CDR3 is CASSNYWGAGANVLTF.

CDR3 DNA sequence: TGTGCCAGCAGCCCGATTGGGACAGGGTATAACACCGGGGAGCTGTTTTTT. This sequence encodes CASSPIGTGYNTGELFF. The rearrangement links TRBV7-9 to TRBJ2-2; 9 positions agree with TRBD1. Germline V lookup: CDR1 SEHNR, CDR2 FQNEAQ (reference sequence). V dropped 5 bases and J dropped 2; count of bases not matched to a gene: 9. This CDR3 is 17 amino acids long.

V is TRBV21-1 and J is TRBJ2-7. TRBV21-1 is labeled a pseudogene. The CDR3 totals 14 residues. CDR3 coding DNA: TGTGCCAGCAGCGCTGGGGTTAGTTTGGACGAGCAGTACTTC. Translation: CASSAGVSLDEQYF.

The V gene is TRBV6-2 or TRBV6-3, the J gene TRBJ1-5; 7 bases align to TRBD1. Looked up from germline, CDR1 is MNHEY and CDR2 is SVGEGT. CDR3 length: 14 amino acids. With 7 bases clipped from V and 6 bases from J, the junction kept 9 bases outside the gene matches. In nucleotides, the CDR3 is TGTGCCAGCAACCCCTACAGGGGCGGTCAGCCCCAGCATTTT. Protein sequence: CASNPYRGGQPQHF.

The chain links TRBV15 to TRBJ2-3; the D gene is possibly TRBD1 (6 bases). This CDR3 region has 17 residues. In germline, CDR1 is LNHNV, CDR2 YYDKDF (reference sequence). V was shortened by 0 bases and J by 0 bases, with 13 bases between the two germline ends. CDR3 sequence: CATSRDRTDLSTDTQYF. The DNA for the CDR3 is TGTGCCACCAGCAGAGATAGGACAGACCTTAGCACAGATACGCAGTATTTT.

This sequence joins TRBV29-1 and TRBJ2-3, with D hard to call. Germline assignment: CDR1 SQVTM and CDR2 ANQGSEA. This CDR3 region has 13 residues. The V end was cut by 1 base, the J end by 2 bases, with 7 bases between. In nucleotides, the CDR3 is TGCAGCGTTGAAGGTCGGTACACAGATACGCAGTATTTT. Residues: CSVEGRYTDTQYF.

This clonotype was observed a handful of times. The rearrangement links TRBV6-5 to TRBJ1-2; 9 bases are a match to TRBD1. The CDR3 contains 16 residues. The germline CDR1 and CDR2 sequences are MNHEY and SVGAGI. Trimming removed 4 bases from V and 8 bases from J; junction bases left unmatched: 14. This CDR3 is CASSSGTGIQLGGYTF. CDR3 nucleotides: TGTGCCAGCAGTTCCGGGACAGGGATCCAGCTGGGAGGCTACACCTTC.

This rearrangement joins TRBV18 to TRBJ1-1; TRBD1 agrees at 11 bases. The germline gives CDR1 KGHSH, CDR2 LQKENI. V shed 3 bases, J shed 0 bases, and the junction held 9 bases outside the gene matches. The CDR3 has 18 amino acids. CDR3 nucleotide sequence: TGTGCCAGCTCACCCCCTCTGGGACAGGGGGGGATGAACACTGAAGCTTTCTTT. Translated: CASSPPLGQGGMNTEAFF.

This clonotype came up many times. The V and J genes are TRBV5-1 and TRBJ2-7; D is unclear. Germline V CDR1 and CDR2: SGHRS, YFSETQ. There are 14 residues in the CDR3. Trimming shortened V by 0 bases and J by 6 bases, and 13 bases separated the two germline ends. CDR3 nucleotide sequence: TGCGCCAGCAGCTTGGCCTCAGGAGTTGGCGAGCAGTACTTC. It translates to CASSLASGVGEQYF.

This clonotype turned up a few times. The rearrangement links TRBV27 to TRBJ2-2, with 7 positions matching TRBD2. The germline V gene has CDR1 MNHEY and CDR2 SMNVEV (reference sequence). Trimming removed 3 bases from V and 5 bases from J; junction bases left unmatched: 9. The CDR3 runs 16 residues. CDR3 coding DNA: TGTGCCAGCAGTTTTTGGGGGAGGGCTAAGACCGGGGAGCTGTTTTTT. It yields the protein CASSFWGRAKTGELFF.

J is TRBJ1-1 and V is TRBV28; D ambiguous. V lost 7 bases, J lost 0 bases, and 9 bases lay in between. This CDR3 has 13 residues. Germline V gives CDR1 MDHEN, CDR2 SYDVKM. Here the CDR3 DNA reads TGTGCCAGCACCCCGTCCATGAACACTGAAGCTTTCTTT. It specifies CASTPSMNTEAFF.

This chain connects TRBV7-2 to TRBJ2-5; D possibly corresponds to TRBD2 (6 bases). CDR3 length: 16 residues. From germline, CDR1 is SGHTA and CDR2 FQGNSA. Trimming left V 5 bases short and J 1 base short, with 17 bases between. CDR3: CASSLRGNSGQETQYF. The DNA for the CDR3 is TGTGCCAGCAGCCTGCGGGGCAATAGCGGCCAAGAGACCCAGTACTTC.

The chain has TRBV12-3 or TRBV12-4 and TRBJ2-1; tentatively, D is TRBD1 (6 bases). The CDR3 extends over 15 amino acids. Trimming removed 3 bases from V and 4 bases from J, with 13 bases in between. CDR3 protein: CASSLVAGQYNEQFF. The CDR3 bases are TGTGCCAGCAGTTTGGTCGCCGGACAGTACAATGAGCAGTTCTTC.

V and J are TRBV4-3 and TRBJ2-2; 7 bases are a match to TRBD2. Germline V lookup: CDR1 LGHNA, CDR2 YSLEER. The trim removed 2 bases at V and 9 bases at J, leaving 15 bases unmatched. The CDR3 is made up of 17 amino acids. CDR3 in amino acids: CASSQRPGGQVLRELFF. The CDR3 nucleotides read TGCGCCAGCAGCCAACGGCCGGGAGGCCAGGTTCTAAGGGAGCTGTTTTTT.

The rearrangement joins TRBV7-2 to TRBJ1-5, with a weak D call TRBD1 (5 bases). Germline V gives CDR1 SGHTA, CDR2 FQGNSA. Trimming stripped 5 bases from V and 12 bases from J, with 20 bases between. This CDR3 region has 14 residues. The CDR3 spells CASSATGGVQCQHF. CDR3 nucleotide sequence: TGTGCCAGCAGCGCAACGGGAGGGGTTCAGTGCCAGCATTTT. The full variable domain, completed using reference TRBV7-2 and TRBJ1-5, is GAGVSQSPSNKVTEKGKDVELRCDPISGHTALYWYRQSLGQGLEFLIYFQGNSAPDKSGLPSDRFSAERTGGSVSTLTIQRTQQEDSAVYLCASSATGGVQCQHFGDGTRLSIL.

This clonotype showed up just a few times. The genes are TRBV20-1 and TRBJ2-1; D gene unclear. The CDR3 has 12 residues. The V gene's germline CDR1 is DFQATT and CDR2 SNEGSKA (reference sequence). The V and J ends lost 6 bases and 4 bases respectively, with 10 bases between them. CDR3 nucleotide sequence: TGCAGTGCCGCAAAGACTTACAATGAGCAGTTCTTC. This translates into CSAAKTYNEQFF.

This clonotype was detected once. J is TRBJ2-4 and V is TRBV4-2; 12 positions agree with TRBD2. The germline CDR1 and CDR2 sequences are LGHNA and YNFKEQ. CDR3 length equals 18 residues. J gave up 4 bases and V 0 bases, and 7 bases lay outside the gene matches. CDR3 loop: CASSQDASGGATKNIQYF. CDR3 coding DNA: TGTGCCAGCAGCCAAGATGCTAGCGGGGGGGCCACGAAAAACATTCAGTACTTC.

This clonotype was seen more than once but under ten times. The V gene is TRBV19, the J gene TRBJ1-5, with TRBD1 matching over 9 bases. V trimming: 3 bases; J trimming: 8 bases; junction bases outside the gene matches: 11. Germline CDR1 LNHDA, CDR2 SQIVND (reference sequence). This CDR3 is 16 amino acids long. The CDR3 is CASSIPQGAGGEPQHF. CDR3 sequence (DNA): TGTGCCAGTAGTATCCCACAGGGGGCTGGGGGGGAGCCCCAGCATTTT.

The V gene is TRBV11-3, the J gene TRBJ1-5; 7 bases agree with TRBD1. The germline V gene has CDR1 SGHNT and CDR2 YENEEA. V shed 3 bases and J 0 bases; nucleotides not matched to a gene: 8. The CDR3 loop spans 17 amino acids. The CDR3 is CASSFYLGQNSNQPQHF. CDR3 sequence (DNA): TGTGCCAGCAGCTTTTACCTGGGACAGAATAGCAATCAGCCCCAGCATTTT.

This clonotype has a handful of counts. The chain has TRBV7-9 and TRBJ1-4; D might be TRBD1 (6 bases). CDR3 length equals 15 residues. Per germline, CDR1 SEHNR and CDR2 FQNEAQ (reference sequence). The V and J ends lost 1 base and 7 bases respectively, with 13 bases between them. The CDR3 bases are TGTGCCAGCAGCTTAGAACAGGGCATGGGTGAAAAACTGTTTTTT. Its protein product is CASSLEQGMGEKLFF.

V is TRBV4-3 and J is TRBJ1-3, with 9 nucleotides matching TRBD1. The CDR3 is made up of 17 amino acids. Germline CDR1 is LGHNA and CDR2 is YSLEER. V lost 1 base to trimming and J lost 4 bases; unmatched junction nucleotides: 8. CDR3 protein: CASSQGYRGLIGNTIYF. The CDR3 DNA reads as TGCGCCAGCAGCCAAGGATACAGGGGGCTTATAGGAAACACCATATATTTT.

There are many counts of this clonotype. This chain links TRBV7-9 with TRBJ1-4; D remains ambiguous. V shed 1 base and J shed 4 bases, with 7 bases lying between them. CDR1 is SEHNR and CDR2 is FQNEAQ in the germline V gene (reference sequence). This CDR3 is 14 amino acids long. For the CDR3, the DNA is TGTGCCAGCAGCTTAGAGGCCTATAATGAAAAACTGTTTTTT. Its translation: CASSLEAYNEKLFF. Together with reference TRBV7-9 and TRBJ1-4, the CDR3 gives the full variable domain: DTGVSQNPRHKITKRGQNVTFRCDPISEHNRLYWYRQTLGQGPEFLTYFQNEAQLEKSRLLSDRFSAERPKGSFSTLEIQRTEQGDSAMYLCASSLEAYNEKLFFGSGTQLSVL.

Many counts were recorded for this clonotype. The chain carries TRBV2 and TRBJ2-1; TRBD2 agrees at 9 bases. With V trimmed by 4 bases and J by 10 bases, 5 bases remained unmatched. The germline CDR1 and CDR2 sequences are SNHLY and FYNNEI. There are 13 residues in the CDR3. The CDR3: CASSAASGVEQFF. CDR3 nucleotide sequence: TGTGCCAGCAGTGCAGCTAGCGGGGTGGAGCAGTTCTTC. Based on the CDR3 plus reference TRBV2 and TRBJ2-1, the full variable domain is EPEVTQTPSHQVTQMGQEVILRCVPISNHLYFYWYRQILGQKVEFLVSFYNNEISEKSEIFDDQFSVERPDGSNFTLKIRSTKLEDSAMYFCASSAASGVEQFFGPGTRLTVL.

This sequence joins TRBV15 and TRBJ1-2; the D gene is possibly TRBD1 (6 bases). Between the trimmed V and J ends, which lost 2 bases and 7 bases, there was a span of 17 bases. The CDR3 contains 15 residues. Germline V CDR1 and CDR2: LNHNV, YYDKDF (reference sequence). CDR3 DNA sequence: TGTGCCACCAGCAGACCCCAGGGGTCGCGGTTTGGCTACACCTTC. Protein sequence: CATSRPQGSRFGYTF.